Each of the 18 T cell receptor beta chains below was sequenced from the same sample in a study of T cells in localized non-small cell lung cancer. Only in-frame clones appear in the TCRdb table, and some are missing; sequencing was by immunoSEQ multiplex PCR. The sample shows around 28,000 clones, 94% of them seen only once. Here the sequenced sample was peripheral blood, taken before any cancer treatment. The receptors originated from a woman aged 35 to 70 with stage I lung adenocarcinoma.

The chain combines TRBV5-4 with TRBJ1-2; D is perhaps TRBD1 (6 bases). This CDR3 spans 13 amino acids. CDR1 is SGHNT and CDR2 is YYREEE in the germline V gene (reference sequence). V was cut by 4 bases and J by 11 bases, with 18 bases left in between. The CDR3 nucleotides read TGTGCCAGCAGCGTTGAGAGGGGGGCTTATTACACCTTC. Translation gives CASSVERGAYYTF.

This chain connects TRBV27 to TRBJ1-2; 7 bases are shared with TRBD1. The CDR3 runs to 15 residues. CDR1 is MNHEY and CDR2 is SMNVEV in the germline V gene (reference sequence). The V and J ends lost 6 bases and 3 bases, in that order; junction bases with no gene match: 10. The CDR3 DNA is TGTGCCAGCAGGCCGCGGGACAGATTCTACTATGGCTACACCTTC. Protein sequence: CASRPRDRFYYGYTF.

The chain's CDR3 is CASSIGAGRINEQYF. CDR3 DNA sequence: TGTGCCAGTAGTATAGGGGCCGGCCGGATCAACGAGCAGTACTTC. This sequence joins TRBV19 and TRBJ2-7; D is unresolved. This CDR3 spans 15 amino acids. Germline V lookup: CDR1 LNHDA, CDR2 SQIVND (reference sequence). Trimming cost V 1 base and J 5 bases, with 15 bases left between them.

The chain has TRBV6-5 and TRBJ2-3; D might be TRBD1 (6 bases). Trimming pared 2 bases from V and 0 bases from J, leaving 9 bases between. CDR1 and CDR2 (germline): MNHEY, SVGAGI. CDR3 length: 15 amino acids. The CDR3 sequence is CASSYVRGSTDTQYF. The CDR3 bases are TGTGCCAGCAGTTACGTGAGGGGGAGCACAGATACGCAGTATTTT.

The V gene is TRBV28, the J gene TRBJ1-1; D is perhaps TRBD1 (5 bases). The germline CDR1 and CDR2 sequences are MDHEN and SYDVKM. The CDR3 is 15 residues long. The ends were cut back, 5 bases at V and 4 bases at J, with 17 bases in the middle. The CDR3 coding sequence is TGTGCCAGCAGTCGCACGGGGGAAGGAGGCACTGAAGCTTTCTTT. It specifies CASSRTGEGGTEAFF.

V gene TRBV4-3 combines with J gene TRBJ1-2, with 9 bases aligning to TRBD1. Germline loops: CDR1 LGHNA, CDR2 YSLEER. The V gene end was trimmed by 5 bases and the J gene end by 2 bases; junction bases not matched to a gene: 6. The CDR3 covers 15 residues. The CDR3 protein is CASSGPGQGNYGYTF. For the CDR3, the DNA is TGCGCCAGCAGCGGCCCGGGACAGGGAAACTATGGCTACACCTTC.

Here the CDR3 DNA reads TGTGCCAGCAGGATCGGGGGGCGCGGAGATACGCAGTATTTT. Its translation: CASRIGGRGDTQYF. The chain couples TRBV28 to TRBJ2-3; perhaps TRBD2 as D (7 bases). The germline gives CDR1 MDHEN, CDR2 SYDVKM. Trimming cost V 6 bases and J 5 bases, with 15 bases left between them. The CDR3 covers 14 residues.

This clone was observed once. CDR3 amino acids: CASSAGEIYNEQFF. The CDR3 DNA follows: TGCGCCAGCAGCGCGGGAGAGATCTACAATGAGCAGTTCTTC. The chain combines TRBV5-1 with TRBJ2-1, with 7 bases identical to TRBD2. The V segment lost 4 bases and the J segment 3 bases; nucleotides outside the gene matches: 4. The CDR3 runs 14 residues. Germline V gene lookup returns CDR1 SGHRS and CDR2 YFSETQ.

DNA of the CDR3: TGTGCCAGCAGCCTCTGGAGCGGATACGAGCAGTACTTC. It encodes CASSLWSGYEQYF. V usage is TRBV14 and J usage is TRBJ2-7; tentative D call: TRBD2 (5 bases). Germline V lookup: CDR1 SGHDN, CDR2 FVKESK. V dropped 4 bases and J dropped 4 bases, with 11 bases sitting between them. CDR3 size: 13 residues. Drawing the rest from reference TRBV14 and TRBJ2-7, the complete variable domain is EAGVTQFPSHSVIEKGQTVTLRCDPISGHDNLYWYRRVMGKEIKFLLHFVKESKQDESGMPNNRFLAERTGGTYSTLKVQPAELEDSGVYFCASSLWSGYEQYFGPGTRLTVT.

Details on this clone: Distinct nucleotide sequences in the sample also encode this CDR3. The rearrangement links TRBV5-6 to TRBJ1-2; 7 bases match TRBD1. The CDR3 is made up of 14 amino acids. The J segment lost 6 bases and the V segment lost 1 base, leaving 6 bases of the junction unmatched. Germline CDR1 and CDR2: SGHDT and YYEEEE. CDR3 DNA sequence: TGTGCCAGCAGCTTGCGGGCCAGGGGGGATGGCTACACCTTC. Translated, it gives CASSLRARGDGYTF.

The chain uses TRBV18 and TRBJ1-1; the D is unclear. The CDR3 is 15 amino acids. Germline loops: CDR1 KGHSH, CDR2 LQKENI. Trimming stripped 1 base from V and 0 bases from J, with 9 bases between. The CDR3 coding sequence is TGTGCCAGCTCACCACAGGCCGAAATGAACACTGAAGCTTTCTTT. It specifies CASSPQAEMNTEAFF.

V usage is TRBV19 and J usage is TRBJ2-3; 9 positions agree with TRBD2. Germline loops: CDR1 LNHDA, CDR2 SQIVND (reference sequence). This CDR3 comprises 14 residues. The J segment lost 7 bases and the V segment lost 4 bases, leaving 6 bases of the junction unmatched. The CDR3 nucleotides read TGTGCCAGTAGTAGCGGGGGGGCCGGGAATACGCAGTATTTT. Amino acid sequence: CASSSGGAGNTQYF.

CDR3 protein: CASSLSTGQATEAFF. The CDR3 nucleotides read TGCGCCAGCAGCTTATCCACAGGGCAGGCCACTGAAGCTTTCTTT. The genes are TRBV5-1 and TRBJ1-1, with D maybe TRBD1 (6 bases). V was shortened by 2 bases and J by 4 bases, with 15 bases between the two germline ends. Germline CDR1 SGHRS, CDR2 YFSETQ. The CDR3 totals 15 residues.

This sequence joins TRBV9 and TRBJ1-1; D remains unclear. The germline V gene encodes CDR1 SGDLS and CDR2 YYNGEE. Trimming shortened V by 0 bases and J by 3 bases, and 9 bases separated the two germline ends. The CDR3 runs 14 residues. The CDR3 protein is CASSVDLGYTEAFF. As DNA, the CDR3 is TGTGCCAGCAGCGTAGATCTGGGGTACACTGAAGCTTTCTTT.

The chain is built from TRBV5-1 and TRBJ2-1; D is possibly TRBD2 (7 bases). Between the trimmed V and J ends, which lost 4 bases and 7 bases, there was a span of 15 bases. The CDR3 spans 14 residues. Looked up from germline, CDR1 is SGHRS and CDR2 is YFSETQ. CDR3 DNA: TGCGCCAGCAGCCCCACGGGGGGCGGGAATGAGCAGTTCTTC. The encoded protein is CASSPTGGGNEQFF.

The J gene is TRBJ2-1, the V gene TRBV11-2; 14 nucleotides align to TRBD2. V shed 5 bases and J 9 bases; nucleotides not matched to a gene: 3. The CDR3 extends over 14 amino acids. Germline CDR1 SGHAT, CDR2 FQNNGV. CDR3 coding DNA: TGTGCCAGCAGCACGGGACTAGCGGGAGTTGAGCAGTTCTTC. This codes for CASSTGLAGVEQFF.

The rearrangement uses TRBV5-1 and TRBJ1-2; D uncertain. The germline V gene has CDR1 SGHRS and CDR2 YFSETQ. V was pared by 0 bases and J by 7 bases, with 7 bases between. The CDR3 has 12 residues. The CDR3 DNA reads TGCGCCAGCAGCTTGGGAGGCTCTGGCTACACCTTC. This gives the protein CASSLGGSGYTF. Complete variable domain (other parts from reference TRBV5-1 and TRBJ1-2): KAGVTQTPRYLIKTRGQQVTLSCSPISGHRSVSWYQQTPGQGLQFLFEYFSETQRNKGNFPGRFSGRQFSNSRSEMNVSTLELGDSALYLCASSLGGSGYTFGSGTRLTVV.

The chain is built from TRBV6-4 and TRBJ2-3, with 11 bases fitting TRBD2. Germline V gene sequence: CDR1 MRHNA, CDR2 SNTAGT. V lost 6 bases to trimming and J lost 2 bases; unmatched junction nucleotides: 7. The CDR3 totals 16 residues. CDR3 region: CASRKGTSGDTDTQYF. The CDR3 DNA follows: TGTGCCAGCAGAAAAGGGACTAGCGGAGACACAGATACGCAGTATTTT.